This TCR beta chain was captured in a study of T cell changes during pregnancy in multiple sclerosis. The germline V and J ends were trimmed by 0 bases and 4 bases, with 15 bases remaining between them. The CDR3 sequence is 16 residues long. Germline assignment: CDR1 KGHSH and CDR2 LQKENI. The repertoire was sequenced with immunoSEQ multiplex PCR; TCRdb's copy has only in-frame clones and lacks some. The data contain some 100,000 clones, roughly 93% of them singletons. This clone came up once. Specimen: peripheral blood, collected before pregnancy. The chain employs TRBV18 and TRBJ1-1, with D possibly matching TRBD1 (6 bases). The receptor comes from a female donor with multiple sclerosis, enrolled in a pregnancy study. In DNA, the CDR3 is TGTGCCAGCTCACCACCCCGTACAGGGTGGGGCACTGAAGCTTTCTTT. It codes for CASSPPRTGWGTEAFF.